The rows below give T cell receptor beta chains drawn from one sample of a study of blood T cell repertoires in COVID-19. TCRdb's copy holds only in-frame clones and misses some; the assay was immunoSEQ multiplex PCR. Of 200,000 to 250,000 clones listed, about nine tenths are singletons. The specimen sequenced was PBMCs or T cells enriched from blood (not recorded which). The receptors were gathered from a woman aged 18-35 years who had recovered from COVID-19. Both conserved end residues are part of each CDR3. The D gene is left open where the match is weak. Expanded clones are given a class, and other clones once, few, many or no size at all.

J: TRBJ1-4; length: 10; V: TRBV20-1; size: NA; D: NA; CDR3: CSARAGVLFF; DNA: TGCAGTGCTAGAGCAGGGGTACTGTTTTTT
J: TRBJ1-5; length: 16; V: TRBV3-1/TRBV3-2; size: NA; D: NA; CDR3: CASSHGGARSNQPQHF; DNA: TGTGCCAGCAGCCACGGGGGGGCGCGAAGCAATCAGCCCCAGCATTTT
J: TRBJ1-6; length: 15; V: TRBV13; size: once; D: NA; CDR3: CASSLRRNYNSPLHF; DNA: TGTGCCAGCAGCTTACGGAGGAATTACAATTCACCCCTCCACTTT
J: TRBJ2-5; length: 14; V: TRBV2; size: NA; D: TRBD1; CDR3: CASNPDRVKETQYF; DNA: TGTGCCAGCAACCCGGACAGGGTAAAAGAGACCCAGTACTTC
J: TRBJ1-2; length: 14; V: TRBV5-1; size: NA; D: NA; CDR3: CASSPDTYNYGYTF; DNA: TGCGCCAGCAGCCCGGACACTTATAACTATGGCTACACCTTC
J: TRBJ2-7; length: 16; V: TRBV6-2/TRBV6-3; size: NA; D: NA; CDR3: CASSYRRGRSAYEQYF; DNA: TGTGCCAGCAGTTACCGGCGGGGGCGCTCGGCCTACGAGCAGTACTTC
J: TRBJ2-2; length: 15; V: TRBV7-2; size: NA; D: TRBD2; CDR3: CASSFLAGGTGELFF; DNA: TGTGCCAGCAGCTTCCTAGCGGGTGGAACCGGGGAGCTGTTTTTT
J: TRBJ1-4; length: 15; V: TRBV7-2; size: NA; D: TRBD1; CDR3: CASSLRDRVWEKLFF; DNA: TGTGCCAGCAGCTTAAGGGACAGGGTGTGGGAAAAACTGTTTTTT
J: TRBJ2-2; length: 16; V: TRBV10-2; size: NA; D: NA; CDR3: CASSEKAGTNTGELFF; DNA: TGCGCCAGCAGTGAAAAAGCGGGCACGAACACCGGGGAGCTGTTTTTT
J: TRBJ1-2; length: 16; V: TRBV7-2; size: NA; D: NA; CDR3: CASSFKRLTANYGYTF; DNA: TGTGCCAGCAGCTTCAAACGGTTAACAGCCAACTATGGCTACACCTTC
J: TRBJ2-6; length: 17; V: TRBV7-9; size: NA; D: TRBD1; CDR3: CASSSTGGRSGANVLTF; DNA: TGTGCCAGCAGCTCGACAGGGGGCCGTTCCGGGGCCAACGTCCTGACTTTC
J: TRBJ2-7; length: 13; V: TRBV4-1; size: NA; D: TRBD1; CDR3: CASSQMDRFEQYF; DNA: TGCGCCAGCAGCCAAATGGACAGGTTCGAGCAGTACTTC
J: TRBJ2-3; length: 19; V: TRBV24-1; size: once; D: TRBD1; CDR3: CATSDKVERTGMGTDTQYF; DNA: TGTGCCACCAGTGACAAAGTAGAAAGGACAGGGATGGGTACAGATACGCAGTATTTT
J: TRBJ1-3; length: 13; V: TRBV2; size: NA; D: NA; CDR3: CASSGGTGNTIYF; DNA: TGTGCCAGCAGTGGGGGCACTGGAAACACCATATATTTT
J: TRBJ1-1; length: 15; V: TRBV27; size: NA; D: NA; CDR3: CASSHQQGINTEAFF; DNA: TGTGCCAGCAGTCATCAACAGGGAATAAACACTGAAGCTTTCTTT
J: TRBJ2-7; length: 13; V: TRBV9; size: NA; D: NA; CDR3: CASSVMDSYEQYF; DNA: TGTGCCAGCAGCGTAATGGACAGCTACGAGCAGTACTTC
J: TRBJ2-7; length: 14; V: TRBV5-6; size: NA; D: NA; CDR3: CASSLVAGLEEQYF; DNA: TGTGCCAGCAGCTTGGTGGCAGGGTTAGAGGAGCAGTACTTC
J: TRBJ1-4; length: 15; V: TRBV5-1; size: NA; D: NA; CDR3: CASSLGGRRDEKLFF; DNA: TGCGCCAGCAGCTTGGGGGGCAGGAGGGATGAAAAACTGTTTTTT
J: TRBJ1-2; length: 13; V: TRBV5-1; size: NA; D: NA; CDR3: CASSPQQAQGYTF; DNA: TGCGCCAGCAGCCCCCAACAGGCCCAGGGCTACACCTTC
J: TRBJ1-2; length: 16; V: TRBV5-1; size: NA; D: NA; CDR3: CASSLGMGAANYGYTF; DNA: TGCGCCAGCAGCTTGGGGATGGGGGCTGCTAACTATGGCTACACCTTC
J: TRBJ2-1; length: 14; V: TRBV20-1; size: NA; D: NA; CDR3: CSASGAGANNEQFF; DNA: TGCAGTGCTAGTGGGGCAGGGGCTAACAATGAGCAGTTCTTC
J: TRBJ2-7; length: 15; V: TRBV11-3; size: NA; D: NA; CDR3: CASSLDPSPSREQYF; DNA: TGTGCCAGCAGCTTAGATCCGAGTCCGAGTCGCGAGCAGTACTTC
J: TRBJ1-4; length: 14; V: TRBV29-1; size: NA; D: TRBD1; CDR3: CSVITGGRAEKLFF; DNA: TGCAGCGTCATAACAGGGGGACGGGCGGAAAAACTGTTTTTT
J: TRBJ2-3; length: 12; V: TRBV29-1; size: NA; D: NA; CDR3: CSVDRGTDTQYF; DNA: TGCAGCGTTGACAGGGGCACAGATACGCAGTATTTT
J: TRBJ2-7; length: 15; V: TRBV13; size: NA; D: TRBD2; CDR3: CASSLGGSISYEQYF; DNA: TGTGCCAGCAGCTTGGGGGGGTCCATTTCCTACGAGCAGTACTTC
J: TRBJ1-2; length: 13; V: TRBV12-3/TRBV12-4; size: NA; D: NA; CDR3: CASSLLKNYGYTF; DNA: TGTGCCAGCAGTCTACTCAAGAACTATGGCTACACCTTC
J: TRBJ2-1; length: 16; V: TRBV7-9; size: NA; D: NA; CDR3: CASSPPWRDSNNEQFF; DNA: TGTGCCAGCAGCCCGCCGTGGCGGGATAGCAACAATGAGCAGTTCTTC
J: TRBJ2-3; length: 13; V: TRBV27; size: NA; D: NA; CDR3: CASSFSGLNTQYF; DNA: TGTGCCAGCAGTTTTTCAGGGCTAAATACGCAGTATTTT
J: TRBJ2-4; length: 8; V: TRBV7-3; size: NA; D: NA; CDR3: CASCSGCF; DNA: TGTGCCAGCTGCTCGGGGTGCTTC
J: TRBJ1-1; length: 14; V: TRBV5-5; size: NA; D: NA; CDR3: CASSLELLDTEAFF; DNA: TGTGCCAGCAGCTTGGAGCTGTTGGACACTGAAGCTTTCTTT
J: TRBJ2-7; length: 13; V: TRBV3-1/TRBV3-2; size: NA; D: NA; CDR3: CASSQEVAGEQYF; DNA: TGTGCCAGCAGCCAAGAGGTGGCAGGTGAGCAGTACTTC
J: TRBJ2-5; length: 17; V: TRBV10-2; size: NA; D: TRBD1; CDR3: CASIGDRGLPQQETQYF; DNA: TGCGCCAGCATTGGGGACAGGGGGCTCCCCCAACAAGAGACCCAGTACTTC
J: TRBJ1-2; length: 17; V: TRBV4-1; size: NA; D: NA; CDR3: CASSQDVWSLKSYGYTF; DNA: TGCGCCAGCAGCCAAGATGTTTGGAGCCTAAAGAGCTATGGCTACACCTTC
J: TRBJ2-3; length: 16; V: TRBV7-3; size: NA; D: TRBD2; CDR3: CASSLGFSGSTDTQYF; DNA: TGTGCCAGCAGCTTAGGTTTTAGCGGGTCCACAGATACGCAGTATTTT
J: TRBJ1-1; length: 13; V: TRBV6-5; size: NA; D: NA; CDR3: CASSLTRVAEAFF; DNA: TGTGCCAGCAGTCTCACCCGGGTGGCTGAAGCTTTCTTT
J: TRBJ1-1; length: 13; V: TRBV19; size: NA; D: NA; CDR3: CASIPDRNTEAFF; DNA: TGTGCCAGTATACCAGACAGAAACACTGAAGCTTTCTTT
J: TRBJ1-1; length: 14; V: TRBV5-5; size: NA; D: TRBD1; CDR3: CASSFGTGNTEAFF; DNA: TGTGCCAGCAGCTTTGGGACAGGGAACACTGAAGCTTTCTTT